Included here is one T cell receptor (beta chain) sequence, with context. Its antigen is not identified. This specimen belongs to a study of OX40 agonist ivuxolimab in advanced cancers. Study as a whole: Dose-escalation cases comprised hepatocellular carcinoma, melanoma, renal cell or head and neck cancer. Antecedent anti-PD-1, anti-PD-L1 or anti-CTLA-4 therapy was permissible, with roughly 36% having received some.

The protocol was immunoSEQ multiplex PCR, while the TCRdb copy is restricted to in-frame clones and leaves out a portion. Of nearly 80,000 clones in the sample, roughly 91% were seen once. The junction had 12 bases not matched to a gene; V was cut back by 0 bases and J by 11 bases. The CDR3 has 15 amino acids. The germline V gene has CDR1 SGHRS and CDR2 YFSETQ. Study-level findings and limits: Mean expanded clone counts were higher in CD8+ than CD4+ T cells.

The V gene is TRBV5-1, the J gene TRBJ1-2, with 8 bases identical to TRBD1. The input for sequencing was CD4+ or CD8+ T cells sorted from blood, taken in a trial of the OX40 agonist ivuxolimab. The sequence came from an adult with an advanced solid tumor such as melanoma, head and neck, liver or kidney cancer. This CDR3 is CASSLEAAGQGGYTF. CDR3 in DNA: TGCGCCAGCAGCTTGGAAGCGGCAGGACAGGGAGGTTACACCTTC.